The clone carrying this T cell receptor beta chain appeared once. Germline V gene sequence: CDR1 LGHNA, CDR2 YNFKEQ. V lost 6 bases and J lost 6, with 23 bases in between. The CDR3 runs 16 residues. These data belong to a study of long-term antiretroviral therapy in people with HIV. The run of the v3.0 immunoSEQ assay was at survey level. The repertoire was sequenced with immunoSEQ multiplex PCR; TCRdb's copy has only in-frame clones and lacks some. The sample has approximately 18,000 clones, roughly 91% seen once; the top ten hold roughly a tenth. The chain recombines TRBV4-2 with TRBJ1-2; no reliable D call. The sample in question was unsorted PBMCs, obtained 3 years after starting antiretroviral therapy. The clonotype originates from a man aged 45-65 years with HIV. The CDR3 DNA follows: TGTGCCAGCAGGATTGGAATGAGTGGTGTCGGCCATGGCTACACCTTC. It is translated as CASRIGMSGVGHGYTF.